What follows are 19 T cell receptor beta chains derived from one specimen sequenced in a study of blood T cells in healthy people across ages. PCR was performed a second time for roughly 6 to 12 cycles using a sample-barcoded 5' primer and a J-beta primer mix. TCRdb itself ran the 5' RACE reads through MiXCR, one entry per CDR3 protein. Of some 560,000 distinct CDR3 sequences detected, about 27% appear once; the ten largest clones hold approximately 3.6%. These data also featured in a second study, about T cells of mothers and their children.

Material: blood. The source is a boy between 2 and 10 years old in good health.

The chain has TRBV19 and TRBJ2-4; D gene uncertain. The CDR3 is 13 amino acids. V was trimmed by 3 bases and J by 8 bases, leaving 11 bases between them. Germline loops: CDR1 LNHDA, CDR2 SQIVND (reference sequence). The CDR3 loop is CASSMSNSDIQYF. The CDR3 coding sequence is TGTGCCAGTAGTATGTCTAATTCGGACATTCAGTACTTC.

This clonotype has a count of ten or more. V usage is TRBV15 and J usage is TRBJ1-2, with no clear D. The CDR3 covers 14 residues. In germline, CDR1 is LNHNV, CDR2 YYDKDF (reference sequence). Trimming cost V 5 bases and J 8 bases, with 18 bases left between them. CDR3 nucleotide sequence: TGTGCCACCAGCCCCCAGGCGGTTTTCCGGGGCTACACCTTC. It encodes CATSPQAVFRGYTF.

The genes are TRBV6-1 and TRBJ2-1; TRBD2 matches at 11 bases. The length of the CDR3 is 15 residues. V lost 6 bases and J lost 5; bases outside the gene matches: 6. Germline V gives CDR1 MNHNS, CDR2 SASEGT. CDR3 amino acids: CASSLGLAEHNEQFF. CDR3 in DNA: TGTGCCAGCAGCCTGGGACTAGCGGAACACAATGAGCAGTTCTTC.

The J gene is TRBJ1-5, the V gene TRBV12-3 or TRBV12-4; 8 bases match TRBD1. The CDR3 loop spans 15 amino acids. V lost 1 base and J lost 5; bases outside the gene matches: 4. CDR3 bases: TGTGCCAGCAGTTTAGAGGGGACAGGCGATCAGCCCCAGCATTTT. Protein sequence: CASSLEGTGDQPQHF.

This clonotype came up a few times. A read error may be the cause here, since a much bigger clone is one base away. The V and J genes are TRBV6-2 or TRBV6-3 and TRBJ1-2, with 8 bases identical to TRBD1. The CDR3 sequence is 14 residues long. Trimming cost V 2 bases and J 4 bases; bases outside gene matches: 3. CDR1 and CDR2 from the germline V gene are MNHEY and SVGEGT. DNA for the CDR3: TGTGCCAGCAGTTACGGCGGACAGGGCTATGGCTACACCTTC. It translates to CASSYGGQGYGYTF.

Only a few counts were recorded for this clonotype. The CDR3 region has the DNA TGTGCCAGCAGCGGCCGGGACAGTCTCTCGAGCTACACCTTC. This encodes CASSGRDSLSSYTF. This rearrangement joins TRBV9 to TRBJ1-2, with 7 bases lining up with TRBD1. Losses at the gene ends were 3 bases for V and 9 bases for J; bases not matched to a gene: 11. In germline, CDR1 is SGDLS, CDR2 YYNGEE. The CDR3 is 14 amino acids.

The chain couples TRBV7-7 to TRBJ2-5; 8 bases map to TRBD2. The DNA end favors TRBJ2-1, so the J call may be wrong. Per the germline V gene, CDR1 is SSHAT and CDR2 is FNYEAQ (reference sequence). The CDR3 is 15 amino acids. For the CDR3, the DNA is TGTGCCAGCAGCTTGAGGGCGGGAGGAAAGTATGAGCAGTTCTTC. Translation gives CASSLRAGGKYEQFF.

This clonotype was seen only a few times. The chain couples TRBV5-1 to TRBJ1-1; D uncertain. Per the germline V gene, CDR1 is SGHRS and CDR2 is YFSETQ. Trimming took 2 bases from V and 1 from J, leaving 15 bases between them. The CDR3 contains 16 residues. The CDR3 coding sequence is TGCGCCAGCAGCTTTGCCCCCCGGGCCGCGAACACTGAAGCTTTCTTT. This gives the protein CASSFAPRAANTEAFF.

The chain joins TRBV20-1 to TRBJ1-1; perhaps TRBD1 as D (5 bases). CDR1 and CDR2 (germline): DFQATT, SNEGSKA (reference sequence). The CDR3 is made up of 15 amino acids. Between the trimmed V and J ends, which lost 0 bases and 0 bases, there was a span of 11 bases. Here the CDR3 DNA reads TGCAGTGCTAGAGAAACTGGGGCGATGAACACTGAAGCTTTCTTT. Protein product: CSARETGAMNTEAFF.

This clonotype was recorded a few times. The V gene is TRBV12-3 or TRBV12-4, the J gene TRBJ1-1; TRBD1 might be the D (5 bases). V shed 3 bases and J shed 6 bases, with 11 bases lying between them. The CDR3 has 13 amino acids. The CDR3 coding sequence is TGTGCCAGCAGTTTTTTAGGGGATTCTGAAGCTTTCTTT. The encoded protein is CASSFLGDSEAFF.

The chain uses TRBV7-6 and TRBJ2-5, with 10 bases identical to TRBD1. The CDR3 runs to 13 residues. V lost 3 bases, J lost 11 bases, and 6 bases stayed unmatched. Germline loops: CDR1 SGHVS, CDR2 FNYEAQ. The CDR3 DNA reads as TGTGCCAGCAGCTTGACAGGGGGCGTTGAGCAGTACTTC. Protein: CASSLTGGVEQYF. Full variable domain (outside the CDR3, taken from reference TRBV7-6 and TRBJ2-5): GAGVSQSPRYKVTKRGQDVALRCDPISGHVSLYWYRQALGQGPEFLTYFNYEAQQDKSGLPNDRFSAERPEGSISTLTIQRTEQRDSAMYRCASSLTGGVEQYFGPGTRLLVL.

This clonotype appeared a few times. The CDR3 reads CASSFTTPTGQYNQPQHF. The CDR3 DNA follows: TGTGCCAGCAGTTTTACCACACCGACCGGACAGTACAATCAGCCCCAGCATTTT. The chain employs TRBV27 and TRBJ1-5, with a tentative D call TRBD1 (6 bases). Germline V gives CDR1 MNHEY, CDR2 SMNVEV (reference sequence). V lost 3 bases and J lost 3, with 21 bases in between. This CDR3 spans 18 amino acids.

J is TRBJ2-1 and V is TRBV28; possibly TRBD2 for D (5 bases). The ends were cut back, 7 bases at V and 4 bases at J, with 17 bases in the middle. The CDR3 length is 15 residues. The germline V gene has CDR1 MDHEN and CDR2 SYDVKM. This chain's CDR3 is CASNSGGGAYNEQFF. CDR3 coding DNA: TGTGCCAGCAATTCGGGCGGAGGAGCTTACAATGAGCAGTTCTTC.

This rearrangement joins TRBV30 to TRBJ2-2; the D is unclear. Trimming shortened V by 0 bases and J by 6 bases, and 8 bases separated the two germline ends. CDR3 size: 13 residues. Germline CDR1 and CDR2: GTSNPN and SVGIG (reference sequence). CDR3 region: CAWSVMVSGELFF. CDR3 bases: TGTGCCTGGAGTGTAATGGTTTCCGGGGAGCTGTTTTTT.

The chain links TRBV20-1 to TRBJ2-7, with 7 positions matching TRBD2. The CDR3 extends over 14 amino acids. Looked up from germline, CDR1 is DFQATT and CDR2 is SNEGSKA (reference sequence). J lost 3 bases, V lost 3 bases, and 8 bases had no gene match. The CDR3 here is CSARVGGSNYEQYF. The CDR3 coding sequence is TGCAGTGCTAGGGTCGGCGGGAGCAACTACGAGCAGTACTTC.

This clonotype has more than one count but fewer than ten. CDR3 in DNA: TGCAGCGCGGAGGTACTAGCCAAAAACATTCAGTACTTC. The encoded protein is CSAEVLAKNIQYF. The rearrangement links TRBV29-1 to TRBJ2-4, with D perhaps TRBD2 (5 bases). Trimming pared 7 bases from V and 0 bases from J, leaving 10 bases between. This CDR3 contains 13 residues. Germline CDR1 SQVTM, CDR2 ANQGSEA.

V gene TRBV30 combines with J gene TRBJ1-5; 7 nucleotides line up with TRBD1. The germline CDR1 and CDR2 sequences are GTSNPN and SVGIG (reference sequence). Trimming cost V 5 bases and J 1 base; bases outside gene matches: 2. The CDR3 is 13 amino acids. This CDR3 is CAWQTGSNQPQHF. DNA of the CDR3: TGTGCCTGGCAGACAGGGAGCAATCAGCCCCAGCATTTT.

This chain links TRBV20-1 with TRBJ1-2; D not certain. Germline CDR1 is DFQATT and CDR2 is SNEGSKA (reference sequence). The CDR3 length is 13 residues. Trimming took 0 bases from V and 4 from J, leaving 9 bases between them. The CDR3, as DNA: TGCAGTGCTAGAGATTCTCTTGTCTATGGCTACACCTTC. Protein product: CSARDSLVYGYTF.

This clonotype was observed a handful of times. V gene TRBV28 combines with J gene TRBJ1-5, with 8 bases that match TRBD1. The CDR3 totals 15 residues. The ends lost 4 bases at V and 7 bases at J; junction bases unmatched: 9. CDR1 is MDHEN, CDR2 SYDVKM, per germline. The DNA of the CDR3 is TGTGCCAGCAGTTCCAGGGGGCCCTTAGGGCAGCCCCAGCATTTT. Protein sequence: CASSSRGPLGQPQHF.